Presented here are 23 T cell receptor beta chains from one specimen sequenced in a study of shared clonotypes between healthy human individuals. Libraries were prepared by immunoSEQ multiplex PCR; TCRdb keeps only in-frame clonotypes and omits some of them. The profile shows 2,500,000 or so clones, around 94% of them singletons. Sequenced input: naive CD4+ T cells sorted from blood. Described subset: CD45RA+ positively selected. The receptor set was obtained from a man aged 18 to 30 in good health.

This rearrangement joins TRBV11-2 to TRBJ2-7; D is perhaps TRBD2 (7 bases). Trimming removed 2 bases from V and 7 bases from J, with 18 bases in between. The germline V gene encodes CDR1 SGHAT and CDR2 FQNNGV. There are 15 residues in the CDR3. The CDR3 bases are TGTGCCAGCAGCTTAAGATGGGGAGGGGGTCTGGAGCAGTACTTC. This codes for CASSLRWGGGLEQYF.

The chain links TRBV7-8 to TRBJ2-5, with D tentatively TRBD1 (7 bases). V was pared by 5 bases and J by 9 bases, with 25 bases between. CDR1 is SGHVS and CDR2 is FQNEAQ in the germline V gene. CDR3 size: 16 residues. Here the CDR3 DNA reads TGTGCCAGCAGCCCACCTATAGTAGCGGTTCAGGGGGCCCAGTACTTC. This sequence encodes CASSPPIVAVQGAQYF.

The chain links TRBV27 to TRBJ1-1; tentatively, D is TRBD1 (5 bases). The V end was cut by 9 bases, the J end by 2 bases, with 19 bases between. This CDR3 spans 15 amino acids. Germline V CDR1 and CDR2: MNHEY, SMNVEV (reference sequence). As DNA, the CDR3 is TGTGCCAGTCGGTGGACGCCGGGGCCTAACACTGAAGCTTTCTTT. Translating gives CASRWTPGPNTEAFF.

The chain combines TRBV19 with TRBJ1-4; D is ambiguous. The V and J ends lost 5 bases and 5 bases respectively, with 12 bases between them. The CDR3 runs to 14 residues. Germline V gene data show CDR1 as LNHDA and CDR2 as SQIVND (reference sequence). This CDR3 is CASSRMDANEKLFF. CDR3 DNA sequence: TGTGCCAGTAGTCGAATGGACGCCAATGAAAAACTGTTTTTT.

The CDR3 loop reads CASSLSLGSVQETQYF. The CDR3 coding sequence is TGTGCCAGCAGTTTATCTCTGGGGTCCGTCCAAGAGACCCAGTACTTC. The chain uses TRBV28 and TRBJ2-5, with D uncertain. Germline CDR1 reads MDHEN; CDR2 reads SYDVKM. The CDR3 loop spans 16 amino acids. V was clipped by 1 base and J by 1 base, with 13 bases between them. Variable domain in full (rest from reference TRBV28 and TRBJ2-5): DVKVTQSSRYLVKRTGEKVFLECVQDMDHENMFWYRQDPGLGLRLIYFSYDVKMKEKGDIPEGYSVSREKKERFSLILESASTNQTSMYLCASSLSLGSVQETQYFGPGTRLLVL.

This chain links TRBV6-5 with TRBJ2-7; the D call may be TRBD1 or TRBD2 (5 bases each). The CDR3 is 16 residues long. V was pared by 0 bases and J by 2 bases, with 14 bases between. Germline V CDR1 and CDR2: MNHEY, SVGAGI. In nucleotides, the CDR3 is TGTGCCAGCAGTTACTCGGTCGTGGGGGACCCCTACGAGCAGTACTTC. Residues: CASSYSVVGDPYEQYF.

The V gene is TRBV10-2, the J gene TRBJ2-2; TRBD1 might be the D (6 bases). This CDR3 is 13 amino acids long. The V gene lost 4 bases and the J gene lost 5 bases, with 8 bases spanning the gap. CDR1 and CDR2 (germline): WSHSY, SAAADI. The CDR3 DNA sequence: TGCGCCAGCAGTGGAGGGGGAACCGGGGAGCTGTTTTTT. Translating it yields CASSGGGTGELFF.

The rearrangement joins TRBV29-1 to TRBJ1-1; D not resolved. CDR3 size: 12 residues. Germline assignment: CDR1 SQVTM and CDR2 ANQGSEA. Deletions cut 3 bases from V and 2 bases from J, with 7 bases between. The CDR3 DNA sequence: TGCAGCGTTGACACGGATAACACTGAAGCTTTCTTT. The encoded protein is CSVDTDNTEAFF.

The V gene is TRBV6-5, the J gene TRBJ2-3, with 9 nucleotides matching TRBD2. The germline V gene encodes CDR1 MNHEY and CDR2 SVGAGI. The length of the CDR3 is 14 residues. After removal of 6 bases from V and 2 bases from J, the junction contained 3 bases not matched to a gene. CDR3 amino acids: CASRGGRATDTQYF. CDR3 bases: TGTGCCAGCAGGGGCGGGAGGGCCACAGATACGCAGTATTTT.

This rearrangement joins TRBV5-1 to TRBJ2-1; D uncertain. The CDR3 has 12 amino acids. V gave up 0 bases and J gave up 15 bases, with 13 bases separating them. Germline V gene lookup returns CDR1 SGHRS and CDR2 YFSETQ. Here the CDR3 reads CASSLDVGRRFF. Written as DNA, the CDR3 is TGCGCCAGCAGCTTGGATGTGGGCAGGCGGTTCTTC.

A note on this clone: Different DNA sequences within this sample yield the same CDR3. The CDR3 DNA sequence: TGCGCCAGCAGCTTGGTTTCCGGGAACACTGAAGCTTTCTTT. This sequence encodes CASSLVSGNTEAFF. The chain carries TRBV5-1 and TRBJ1-1, with D unresolved. Trimming left V 0 bases short and J 1 base short, with 7 bases between. CDR1 is SGHRS, CDR2 YFSETQ, per germline. The CDR3 length is 14 residues. The variable domain in full, completed from reference TRBV5-1 and TRBJ1-1, reads KAGVTQTPRYLIKTRGQQVTLSCSPISGHRSVSWYQQTPGQGLQFLFEYFSETQRNKGNFPGRFSGRQFSNSRSEMNVSTLELGDSALYLCASSLVSGNTEAFFGQGTRLTVV.

V is TRBV6-5 and J is TRBJ2-2; 9 nucleotides line up with TRBD1. Trimming cost V 7 bases and J 5 bases; bases outside gene matches: 8. CDR1 is MNHEY and CDR2 is SVGAGI in the germline V gene. The CDR3 has 15 amino acids. The CDR3 reads CASKRDRGGTGELFF. CDR3 nucleotides: TGTGCCAGCAAAAGAGACAGGGGGGGTACCGGGGAGCTGTTTTTT.

The V gene is TRBV18, the J gene TRBJ2-7; D is possibly TRBD1 (5 bases). This CDR3 has 15 amino acids. Trimming took off 5 bases at V and 1 base at J, with 15 bases between the two ends. Germline assignment: CDR1 KGHSH and CDR2 LQKENI. CDR3: CASSSTVSDSYEQYF. The CDR3 DNA sequence: TGTGCCAGCTCATCGACAGTGTCGGATTCCTACGAGCAGTACTTC.

The gene calls are TRBV27 and TRBJ1-1; 12 bases fit TRBD1. Looked up from germline, CDR1 is MNHEY and CDR2 is SMNVEV (reference sequence). V gave up 6 bases and J gave up 6 bases; unmatched junction bases: 5. The length of the CDR3 is 14 residues. The CDR3 nucleotides are TGTGCCAGCAGCCTCGGGACAGGGGGCGCTGAAGCTTTCTTT. Translating it yields CASSLGTGGAEAFF.

The chain uses TRBV5-1 and TRBJ2-3; a possible D gene is TRBD1 (6 bases). Trimming took 7 bases from V and 2 from J, leaving 17 bases between them. Germline V gene lookup returns CDR1 SGHRS and CDR2 YFSETQ. This CDR3 contains 15 residues. Here the CDR3 reads CASSFRDTYTDTQYF. Written as DNA, the CDR3 is TGCGCCAGCTCCTTCCGGGACACCTACACAGATACGCAGTATTTT. Looking up the rest from reference TRBV5-1 and TRBJ2-3 gives the full variable domain: KAGVTQTPRYLIKTRGQQVTLSCSPISGHRSVSWYQQTPGQGLQFLFEYFSETQRNKGNFPGRFSGRQFSNSRSEMNVSTLELGDSALYLCASSFRDTYTDTQYFGPGTRLTVL.

CDR3 nucleotide sequence: TGTGCCAGCAGCAAACCACAGGACCGAGCAAACACTGAAGCTTTCTTT. Protein: CASSKPQDRANTEAFF. J is TRBJ1-1 and V is TRBV21-1; no DNA check was done on the table's D call, TRBD1. TRBV21-1 represents a pseudogene. The CDR3 length is 16 residues.

Only one count was recorded for this clone. The chain recombines TRBV19 with TRBJ1-3; the D gene is possibly TRBD1 (5 bases). The V end lost 5 bases, the J end lost 4 bases, and 15 bases lay between the germline ends. CDR1 is LNHDA and CDR2 is SQIVND in the germline V gene (reference sequence). This CDR3 is 15 amino acids long. The CDR3 is CASSFTGTSGNTIYF. DNA for the CDR3: TGTGCCAGTAGTTTTACAGGAACGTCCGGAAACACCATATATTTT.

The chain recombines TRBV5-8 with TRBJ2-5; D perhaps matches TRBD2 (5 bases). Germline CDR1 reads SGHTS; CDR2 reads YDEGEE. The CDR3 spans 14 residues. V was shortened by 0 bases and J by 4 bases, with 10 bases between the two germline ends. The CDR3 is CASSLVDYRETQYF. CDR3 bases: TGTGCCAGCAGCTTGGTAGACTACCGAGAGACCCAGTACTTC.

V gene TRBV6-6 combines with J gene TRBJ2-7; perhaps TRBD2 as D (5 bases). This CDR3 is 16 amino acids long. The V gene's germline CDR1 is MNHNY and CDR2 SVGAGI (reference sequence). Between the trimmed V and J ends, which lost 2 bases and 3 bases, there was a span of 17 bases. The CDR3 DNA reads TGTGCCAGCAGTTACCCCCCCGACTACTTCAACTACGAGCAGTACTTC. This codes for CASSYPPDYFNYEQYF.

The chain has TRBV7-2 and TRBJ1-1; D remains unclear. The CDR3 spans 14 residues. The V and J ends lost 2 bases and 4 bases respectively, with 11 bases between them. Germline loops: CDR1 SGHTA, CDR2 FQGNSA. This CDR3 reads CASSLFNKGTEAFF. The CDR3, as DNA: TGTGCCAGCAGCTTATTTAACAAAGGCACTGAAGCTTTCTTT. The full variable domain, its missing parts supplied by reference TRBV7-2 and TRBJ1-1, is GAGVSQSPSNKVTEKGKDVELRCDPISGHTALYWYRQSLGQGLEFLIYFQGNSAPDKSGLPSDRFSAERTGGSVSTLTIQRTQQEDSAVYLCASSLFNKGTEAFFGQGTRLTVV.

In this sample, this clone turned up once. V usage is TRBV30 and J usage is TRBJ2-2; weak D call: TRBD1 (6 bases). Germline values: CDR1 GTSNPN, CDR2 SVGIG (reference sequence). The CDR3 is 14 amino acids. V gave up 4 bases and J gave up 7 bases, with 16 bases separating them. The CDR3 loop is CAWTTGKSIGELFF. Here the CDR3 DNA reads TGTGCCTGGACAACAGGGAAGTCAATCGGGGAGCTGTTTTTT.

The rearrangement links TRBV2 to TRBJ2-5; 7 bases line up with TRBD1. The CDR3 totals 17 residues. Germline V gives CDR1 SNHLY, CDR2 FYNNEI. The V and J ends lost 5 bases and 0 bases, in that order; junction bases with no gene match: 12. The CDR3 is CASSPTRQGLYQETQYF. CDR3 DNA sequence: TGTGCCAGCAGTCCTACTCGACAGGGATTGTACCAAGAGACCCAGTACTTC.

This chain joins TRBV11-2 and TRBJ1-1, with D perhaps TRBD1 (5 bases). This CDR3 spans 16 amino acids. Per the germline V gene, CDR1 is SGHAT and CDR2 is FQNNGV. V dropped 4 bases and J dropped 0 bases, with 15 bases sitting between them. CDR3: CASSSKTGTVNTEAFF. CDR3 nucleotides: TGTGCCAGCAGCTCGAAGACCGGGACGGTGAACACTGAAGCTTTCTTT.